This T cell receptor (beta chain) was identified during a study of T cell repertoires in cytomegalovirus infection. Across the whole study: Public TCR beta signatures were indicative of both CMV infection and a matching HLA type.

Germline V gene data show CDR1 as MNHNS and CDR2 as SASEGT. The CDR3 runs 13 residues. Deletions cut 2 bases from V and 2 bases from J, with 6 bases between. This clonotype was seen at least ten times. Its antigen is unidentified. A single record per CDR3 protein comes from TCRdb applying MiXCR to the reads. The data contain 100,000 or so distinct CDR3 sequences, 15% to 20% of them seen just once; the ten biggest clones take up 8%. Regarding the study as a whole: It was HLA-C-restricted CMV-specific TCR beta clonotypes that dominated the response ex vivo. Based on cumulative public TCR beta family frequency, carriers of CMV plus the relevant HLA were identified.

Sequencing used PBMCs. This rearrangement joins TRBV6-1 to TRBJ2-5; unclear D gene. The clonotype originates from a human donor in good health (CMV status not recorded). Some clones in this sample may be carry-over from other donors' samples. DNA of the CDR3: TGTGCCAGCAGTGAAACAGTTCAAGAGACCCAGTACTTC. It specifies CASSETVQETQYF.